The 16 T cell receptor beta chains below were found in one sample sequenced in a study of blood T cell repertoires in COVID-19. Here immunoSEQ multiplex PCR was the method, and the copy in TCRdb shows in-frame clones only, minus some. The sample lists about 86,000 clones; roughly four fifths were seen once. The sample taken for sequencing was peripheral blood. All receptors derive from a woman over 75 with acute or convalescent COVID-19.

CDR3 in amino acids: CASSNQRVYNEQFF. The DNA of the CDR3 is TGTGCCAGTAGTAACCAGCGTGTTTACAATGAGCAGTTCTTC. The chain joins TRBV19 to TRBJ2-1; D is undetermined. Trimming took off 4 bases at V and 4 bases at J, with 11 bases between the two ends. Germline CDR1 and CDR2: LNHDA and SQIVND (reference sequence). The CDR3 totals 14 residues.

This clone turned up a few times. The V call is TRBV7-2, the J call TRBJ1-1; 10 nucleotides align to TRBD1. The CDR3 totals 13 residues. V lost 4 bases, J lost 11 bases, and 7 bases stayed unmatched. Germline V CDR1 and CDR2: SGHTA, FQGNSA. CDR3 protein: CASSYRDRGFAFF. The CDR3 region has the DNA TGTGCCAGCAGCTACCGGGACAGGGGTTTCGCTTTCTTT.

The genes are TRBV10-1 and TRBJ2-5; 7 bases are a match to TRBD2. In germline, CDR1 is WNHNN, CDR2 SYGVQD (reference sequence). V gave up 3 bases and J gave up 5 bases; unmatched junction bases: 3. This CDR3 spans 13 amino acids. The CDR3 DNA is TGCGCCAGCAGTGAATACGGGAGGGAGACCCAGTACTTC. Translation gives CASSEYGRETQYF.

The genes are TRBV9 and TRBJ2-3; the match to TRBD2 covers 7 bases. The CDR3 runs to 13 residues. Germline V gene data show CDR1 as SGDLS and CDR2 as YYNGEE. The V gene end was trimmed by 5 bases and the J gene end by 4 bases; junction bases not matched to a gene: 4. CDR3 amino acids: CASRAGNPDTQYF. CDR3 nucleotide sequence: TGTGCCAGCAGAGCGGGGAATCCAGATACGCAGTATTTT.

The J gene is TRBJ2-5, the V gene TRBV19, with D possibly matching TRBD2 (6 bases). The CDR3 has 13 residues. The V end lost 7 bases, the J end lost 3 bases, and 12 bases lay between the germline ends. The germline V gene has CDR1 LNHDA and CDR2 SQIVND (reference sequence). The CDR3 bases are TGTGCCAGTAAAATCGGAGGGGAAGAGACCCAGTACTTC. Translated: CASKIGGEETQYF.

The chain uses TRBV3-1 (or the pseudogene TRBV3-2) and TRBJ2-3; possible D gene TRBD2, 5 bases. The CDR3 has 15 residues. CDR1 and CDR2 from the germline V gene are LGHDT and YNNKEL (reference sequence). Trimming removed 5 bases at V and 6 bases at J, with 18 bases between. CDR3 loop: CASSWDPTRLDTQYF. The CDR3 nucleotides are TGTGCCAGCAGCTGGGATCCTACTAGGCTCGATACGCAGTATTTT.

There are a few counts of this clone. The chain recombines TRBV11-2 with TRBJ2-1, with TRBD2 matching 9 bases. V trimming: 6 bases; J trimming: 4 bases; junction bases outside the gene matches: 4. The length of the CDR3 is 14 residues. Per germline, CDR1 SGHAT and CDR2 FQNNGV. CDR3 nucleotide sequence: TGTGCCAGCAGTCCGGGACTAGCTTACAATGAGCAGTTCTTC. Translated: CASSPGLAYNEQFF.

J is TRBJ1-2 and V is TRBV18, with D perhaps TRBD1 (6 bases). This CDR3 has 13 residues. Trimming cost V 8 bases and J 2 bases, with 12 bases left between them. The germline gives CDR1 KGHSH, CDR2 LQKENI. CDR3 region: CASQADRNYGYTF. DNA of the CDR3: TGTGCCAGCCAGGCGGACAGAAACTATGGCTACACCTTC. The variable domain in full, completed from reference TRBV18 and TRBJ1-2, reads NAGVMQNPRHLVRRRGQEARLRCSPMKGHSHVYWYRQLPEEGLKFMVYLQKENIIDESGMPKERFSAEFPKEGPSILRIQQVVRGDSAAYFCASQADRNYGYTFGSGTRLTVV.

The rearrangement uses TRBV19 and TRBJ1-5, with a tentative D call TRBD1 (5 bases). Per the germline V gene, CDR1 is LNHDA and CDR2 is SQIVND (reference sequence). V was trimmed by 4 bases and J by 0 bases, leaving 13 bases between them. The CDR3 totals 16 residues. The CDR3: CASSTGLLDSNQPQHF. CDR3 coding DNA: TGTGCCAGTAGTACGGGACTACTAGATAGCAATCAGCCCCAGCATTTT.

This clone appeared a single time. This chain links TRBV6-1 with TRBJ2-1; 7 positions agree with TRBD2. The germline V gene has CDR1 MNHNS and CDR2 SASEGT. The V gene end was trimmed by 3 bases and the J gene end by 4 bases; junction bases not matched to a gene: 3. The CDR3 sequence is 14 residues long. CDR3 coding DNA: TGTGCCAGCAGTGAGAGCGGGAATTACAATGAGCAGTTCTTC. Encoded protein: CASSESGNYNEQFF.

This chain joins TRBV5-1 and TRBJ2-3; TRBD1 might be the D (5 bases). Trimming took 4 bases from V and 2 from J, leaving 8 bases between them. The CDR3 spans 13 residues. Germline loops: CDR1 SGHRS, CDR2 YFSETQ. This CDR3 reads CASSMTDTDTQYF. The CDR3 nucleotides are TGCGCCAGCAGCATGACAGACACAGATACGCAGTATTTT.

CDR3 amino acids: CSVQSHRAEQFF. CDR3 nucleotide sequence: TGCAGCGTCCAAAGCCACAGGGCTGAGCAGTTCTTC. The chain links TRBV29-1 to TRBJ2-1; D is possibly TRBD1 (6 bases). V was pared by 6 bases and J by 9 bases, with 15 bases between. Germline CDR1 reads SQVTM; CDR2 reads ANQGSEA. CDR3 length: 12 residues.

The V and J genes are TRBV7-9 and TRBJ2-1; 9 nucleotides align to TRBD2. The V gene's germline CDR1 is SEHNR and CDR2 FQNEAQ (reference sequence). The CDR3 loop spans 17 amino acids. V dropped 4 bases and J dropped 5; count of bases not matched to a gene: 12. In DNA, the CDR3 is TGTGCCAGCAGCTCCCACTCCCTAGCGGGAAGCAACAATGAGCAGTTCTTC. This encodes CASSSHSLAGSNNEQFF. Full variable domain (remainder filled in from reference TRBV7-9 and TRBJ2-1): DTGVSQNPRHKITKRGQNVTFRCDPISEHNRLYWYRQTLGQGPEFLTYFQNEAQLEKSRLLSDRFSAERPKGSFSTLEIQRTEQGDSAMYLCASSSHSLAGSNNEQFFGPGTRLTVL.

This chain connects TRBV6-4 to TRBJ1-2; maybe TRBD1 (5 bases). The germline V gene encodes CDR1 MRHNA and CDR2 SNTAGT. The V end was cut by 3 bases, the J end by 8 bases, with 19 bases between. The CDR3 has 15 amino acids. In nucleotides, the CDR3 is TGTGCCAGCAGTGAGGCCTTCACAGGTGCGGGAGGCTACACCTTC. This codes for CASSEAFTGAGGYTF.

V gene TRBV10-3 combines with J gene TRBJ2-1, with D tentatively TRBD2 (6 bases). V gave up 2 bases and J gave up 9 bases, with 14 bases separating them. This CDR3 is 14 amino acids long. Germline assignment: CDR1 ENHRY and CDR2 SYGVKD. DNA of the CDR3: TGTGCCATCAGTGAGGGTAGCGGTGCCATTGAGCAGTTCTTC. Its protein product is CAISEGSGAIEQFF.

This rearrangement joins TRBV12-3 or TRBV12-4 to TRBJ2-2, with a tentative D call TRBD2 (6 bases). Trimming stripped 7 bases from V and 7 bases from J, with 13 bases between. The CDR3 is made up of 13 amino acids. The CDR3 DNA sequence: TGTGCCAGCAAGGCGGGAAGGAGCGGGGAGCTGTTTTTT. Protein sequence: CASKAGRSGELFF.